Here is one T cell receptor beta chain with its context. The antigen is unknown. This sample stems from a study of blood T cells in healthy people across ages. Study-level points and caveats: Per million T cells, the diversity of TCR beta decreased roughly linearly as age advanced.

Sample-barcoded 5' priming and a J-beta primer mix drove a second PCR of 7 to 11 cycles. From the 5' RACE reads, TCRdb called clonotypes with MiXCR, one entry per CDR3 protein. The sample contains about 690,000 distinct CDR3 sequences, 40% to 50% of which appear only once. The CDR3 length is 21 residues. A minimum of 7 million PBMCs was isolated per sample. This clonotype originated in a man older than 75 in good health. Sequencing input: blood. The chain carries TRBV21-1 and TRBJ1-5; the table's D call TRBD1 went unverified against the DNA. TRBV21-1 is classified as a pseudogene. The CDR3 DNA sequence: TGTGCCAGCAGCAAAGGGGATCATCAATTCGGGGGTACCTATAGCAATCAGCCCCAGCATTTT. It yields the protein CASSKGDHQFGGTYSNQPQHF.